The 23 T cell receptor beta chains in this list originate from one sample, sequenced in a study of blood T cell repertoires in COVID-19. Data came from immunoSEQ multiplex PCR; TCRdb stores just in-frame clones and leaves some out. The profile shows roughly 200,000 clones, more than 70% of them singletons. The sample comprised peripheral blood. The receptors here all came from a man aged 50 to 59 with COVID-19, enrolled during active disease.

The chain links TRBV6-6 to TRBJ2-1, with 9 bases fitting TRBD1. Germline CDR1 is MNHNY and CDR2 is SVGAGI (reference sequence). J was trimmed by 2 bases and V by 6 bases; bases with no gene match: 5. This CDR3 region has 15 residues. The CDR3 protein is CASREGQGTYNEQFF. The CDR3 nucleotides read TGTGCCAGCAGGGAAGGACAGGGGACCTACAATGAGCAGTTCTTC.

The chain has TRBV28 and TRBJ2-2; possible D gene TRBD1, 7 bases. The CDR3 is 14 amino acids. Per the germline V gene, CDR1 is MDHEN and CDR2 is SYDVKM. V gave up 3 bases and J gave up 6 bases, with 11 bases separating them. CDR3 DNA sequence: TGTGCCAGCAGTTTTCAGGGGGGCGCCGGGGAGCTGTTTTTT. Its translation: CASSFQGGAGELFF.

The chain has TRBV30 and TRBJ2-6; D is ambiguous. Per the germline V gene, CDR1 is GTSNPN and CDR2 is SVGIG (reference sequence). The CDR3 runs 15 residues. V shed 0 bases and J shed 3 bases, with 9 bases lying between them. CDR3 sequence (DNA): TGTGCCTGGAGTGTACCCCCAGGTGGGGCCAACGTCCTGACTTTC. It is translated as CAWSVPPGGANVLTF.

The rearrangement joins TRBV6-5 to TRBJ1-6, with D tentatively TRBD1 (6 bases). V was shortened by 5 bases and J by 7 bases, with 15 bases between the two germline ends. There are 15 residues in the CDR3. Germline CDR1 is MNHEY and CDR2 is SVGAGI. The CDR3 here is CASSPLSGGNSPLHF. CDR3 DNA sequence: TGTGCCAGCAGTCCCCTCTCGGGGGGCAATTCACCCCTCCACTTT.

This clone occurred once. The chain links TRBV10-3 to TRBJ2-3; D gene ambiguous. V lost 7 bases and J lost 6, with 11 bases in between. CDR1 ENHRY and CDR2 SYGVKD come from the germline V gene. The CDR3 loop spans 12 amino acids. The CDR3 region has the DNA TGTGCCATCAATAGCTCCCCCGATACGCAGTATTTT. Residues: CAINSSPDTQYF.

The chain couples TRBV7-8 to TRBJ2-1; TRBD2 matches at 8 bases. The germline V gene has CDR1 SGHVS and CDR2 FQNEAQ. The CDR3 loop spans 21 amino acids. With V trimmed by 5 bases and J by 1 base, 22 bases remained unmatched. For the CDR3, the DNA is TGTGCCAGCAGCCATTTCGCCCACAGCCTCGGGGGGGCCTGGTCCTACAATGAGCAGTTCTTC. The encoded protein is CASSHFAHSLGGAWSYNEQFF.

The chain carries TRBV27 and TRBJ2-5; 7 nucleotides match TRBD1. Trimming removed 4 bases from V and 5 bases from J; junction bases left unmatched: 10. The CDR3 has 15 amino acids. The germline V gene has CDR1 MNHEY and CDR2 SMNVEV (reference sequence). This chain's CDR3 is CASSSTGYMFETQYF. CDR3 DNA: TGTGCCAGCAGTTCGACAGGGTATATGTTTGAGACCCAGTACTTC.

V gene TRBV15 combines with J gene TRBJ1-2, with 9 bases fitting TRBD1. Germline CDR1 is LNHNV and CDR2 is YYDKDF (reference sequence). The length of the CDR3 is 15 residues. V lost 3 bases, J lost 5 bases, and 7 bases stayed unmatched. The DNA for the CDR3 is TGTGCCACCAGCAGGGGGACAGGGAGAGAATATGGCTACACCTTC. The encoded protein is CATSRGTGREYGYTF.

The chain has TRBV19 and TRBJ2-2; a weak D match, TRBD1 (5 bases). V lost 10 bases, J lost 1 base, and 19 bases lay in between. The CDR3 contains 16 residues. Looked up from germline, CDR1 is LNHDA and CDR2 is SQIVND (reference sequence). The CDR3 region has the DNA TGTGCCACCCATAAAGGTAGAACAGGGAACACCGGGGAGCTGTTTTTT. This gives the protein CATHKGRTGNTGELFF.

The J gene is TRBJ2-1, the V gene TRBV11-2; 7 positions match TRBD2. After removal of 5 bases from V and 9 bases from J, the junction contained 7 bases not matched to a gene. Germline loops: CDR1 SGHAT, CDR2 FQNNGV. The CDR3 covers 13 residues. The CDR3 loop reads CASSPSGIGEQFF. The CDR3 nucleotides read TGTGCCAGCAGCCCGAGCGGGATAGGTGAGCAGTTCTTC.

The rearrangement joins TRBV4-2 to TRBJ1-4; 7 bases match TRBD1. With V trimmed by 3 bases and J by 5 bases, 9 bases remained unmatched. Germline lookup yields CDR1 LGHNA and CDR2 YNFKEQ. The CDR3 contains 16 residues. The CDR3 here is CASSHAWGTENEKLFF. In nucleotides, the CDR3 is TGTGCCAGCAGCCACGCGTGGGGGACAGAAAATGAAAAACTGTTTTTT.

This clone was found a few times. The chain employs TRBV27 and TRBJ2-7; weak D call: TRBD1 (6 bases). The germline V gene has CDR1 MNHEY and CDR2 SMNVEV (reference sequence). This CDR3 comprises 15 residues. Deletions cut 2 bases from V and 4 bases from J, with 15 bases between. The CDR3 coding sequence is TGTGCCAGCAGTTTAGACAGGTCCTCTTTTTACGAGCAGTACTTC. It encodes CASSLDRSSFYEQYF.

V is TRBV5-8 and J is TRBJ2-1; 8 nucleotides match TRBD1. From germline, CDR1 is SGHTS and CDR2 YDEGEE. V was clipped by 4 bases and J by 3 bases; unmatched bases: 3. This CDR3 spans 14 amino acids. CDR3 coding DNA: TGTGCCAGCAGCCCGGGGACAGGCTACAATGAGCAGTTCTTC. Its protein product is CASSPGTGYNEQFF.

The CDR3 nucleotides are TGTGCCAGTAGTATAGATCGCGGGGCAGAGCAGTTCTTC. Residues: CASSIDRGAEQFF. The V gene is TRBV19, the J gene TRBJ2-1; tentatively, D is TRBD2 (6 bases). The CDR3 is 13 residues long. In germline, CDR1 is LNHDA, CDR2 SQIVND (reference sequence). Trimming took off 0 bases at V and 10 bases at J, with 10 bases between the two ends.

The chain recombines TRBV9 with TRBJ2-1; 11 bases map to TRBD2. J lost 7 bases, V lost 3 bases, and 9 bases had no gene match. CDR1 and CDR2 (germline): SGDLS, YYNGEE. The CDR3 spans 16 residues. DNA of the CDR3: TGTGCCAGCAGCGCCCCTGGGGGACTAGCGGCAAATGAGCAGTTCTTC. This encodes CASSAPGGLAANEQFF. Full variable domain (outside the CDR3, taken from reference TRBV9 and TRBJ2-1): DSGVTQTPKHLITATGQRVTLRCSPRSGDLSVYWYQQSLDQGLQFLIQYYNGEERAKGNILERFSAQQFPDLHSELNLSSLELGDSALYFCASSAPGGLAANEQFFGPGTRLTVL.

CDR3: CASSPSGQLTDTQYF. In DNA form, the CDR3 reads TGTGCCAGCAGCCCATCGGGACAGCTCACAGATACGCAGTATTTT. The chain employs TRBV7-2 and TRBJ2-3, with 7 bases identical to TRBD1. CDR1 and CDR2 (germline): SGHTA, FQGNSA. The trim removed 5 bases at V and 2 bases at J, leaving 7 bases unmatched. The CDR3 length is 15 residues.

The genes are TRBV24-1 and TRBJ2-6, with D perhaps matching TRBD1 (6 bases). The V end lost 3 bases, the J end lost 0 bases, and 8 bases lay between the germline ends. The germline V gene has CDR1 KGHDR and CDR2 SFDVKD. This CDR3 has 16 residues. CDR3 residues: CATSDTGNSGANVLTF. CDR3 nucleotide sequence: TGTGCCACCAGTGATACAGGGAACTCTGGGGCCAACGTCCTGACTTTC.

The chain recombines TRBV27 with TRBJ1-3; tentative D call: TRBD1 (6 bases). The V and J ends lost 7 bases and 4 bases respectively, with 17 bases between them. The V gene's germline CDR1 is MNHEY and CDR2 SMNVEV (reference sequence). The CDR3 consists of 15 residues. The DNA for the CDR3 is TGTGCCAGCAAAGCGGCTACAGGGTTAGGAAACACCATATATTTT. It specifies CASKAATGLGNTIYF.

This clone appeared a single time. This chain connects TRBV11-2 to TRBJ2-2; TRBD1 matches at 7 bases. Germline V lookup: CDR1 SGHAT, CDR2 FQNNGV. Germline trimming cut 5 bases from V and 0 bases from J; bases unmatched to any gene: 9. This CDR3 has 17 residues. This CDR3 reads CASSPASGTANTGELFF. The CDR3 DNA reads TGTGCCAGCAGCCCCGCCTCCGGGACAGCGAACACCGGGGAGCTGTTTTTT.

The rearrangement uses TRBV5-1 and TRBJ1-2; D possibly corresponds to TRBD1 (6 bases). Deletions cut 2 bases from V and 3 bases from J, with 17 bases between. Germline CDR1 is SGHRS and CDR2 is YFSETQ. The CDR3 loop spans 16 amino acids. DNA for the CDR3: TGCGCCAGCAGCTTCAATTTCCCAGGGGACCACTATGGCTACACCTTC. Amino acids: CASSFNFPGDHYGYTF.

This clone was counted between two and nine times. The CDR3 DNA follows: TGTGCCAGCCGGGTACTAGCGGTTGCGCTTGCCTACGAGCAGTACTTC. Translated: CASRVLAVALAYEQYF. The chain uses TRBV2 and TRBJ2-7, with 8 bases aligning to TRBD2. CDR1 is SNHLY and CDR2 is FYNNEI in the germline V gene. Unmatched junction bases numbered 14, after V lost 8 bases and J lost 2 bases. The CDR3 spans 16 residues.

The CDR3 sequence: CASSQDLTMNTEAFF. The CDR3 DNA follows: TGCGCCAGCAGCCAAGATTTGACTATGAACACTGAAGCTTTCTTT. V gene TRBV4-3 combines with J gene TRBJ1-1; no clear D gene. The CDR3 is made up of 15 amino acids. The V gene's germline CDR1 is LGHNA and CDR2 YSLEER. Deletions cut 0 bases from V and 0 bases from J, with 8 bases between.

This clone was counted a few times. This chain connects TRBV10-3 to TRBJ1-5; D gene ambiguous. Looked up from germline, CDR1 is ENHRY and CDR2 is SYGVKD. V was trimmed by 2 bases and J by 0 bases, leaving 17 bases between them. The CDR3 runs 18 residues. The CDR3 DNA sequence: TGTGCCATCAGTGAGGAGGGCCACTCGAACCCTAGCAATCAGCCCCAGCATTTT. Residues: CAISEEGHSNPSNQPQHF.